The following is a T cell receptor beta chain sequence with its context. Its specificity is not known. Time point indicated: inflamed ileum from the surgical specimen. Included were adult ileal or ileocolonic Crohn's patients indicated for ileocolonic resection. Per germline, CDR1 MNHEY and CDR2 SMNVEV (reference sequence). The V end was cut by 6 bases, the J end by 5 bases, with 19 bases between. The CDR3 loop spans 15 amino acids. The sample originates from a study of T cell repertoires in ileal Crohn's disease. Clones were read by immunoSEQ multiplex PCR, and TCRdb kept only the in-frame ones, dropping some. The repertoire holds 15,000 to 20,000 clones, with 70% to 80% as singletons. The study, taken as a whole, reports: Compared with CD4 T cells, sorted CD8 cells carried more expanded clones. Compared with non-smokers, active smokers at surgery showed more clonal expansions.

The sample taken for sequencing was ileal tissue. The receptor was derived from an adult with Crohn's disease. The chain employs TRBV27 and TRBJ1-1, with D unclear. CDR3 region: CASRTSSLSGTEAFF. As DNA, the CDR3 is TGTGCCAGCAGGACGTCATCCCTATCTGGTACTGAAGCTTTCTTT.